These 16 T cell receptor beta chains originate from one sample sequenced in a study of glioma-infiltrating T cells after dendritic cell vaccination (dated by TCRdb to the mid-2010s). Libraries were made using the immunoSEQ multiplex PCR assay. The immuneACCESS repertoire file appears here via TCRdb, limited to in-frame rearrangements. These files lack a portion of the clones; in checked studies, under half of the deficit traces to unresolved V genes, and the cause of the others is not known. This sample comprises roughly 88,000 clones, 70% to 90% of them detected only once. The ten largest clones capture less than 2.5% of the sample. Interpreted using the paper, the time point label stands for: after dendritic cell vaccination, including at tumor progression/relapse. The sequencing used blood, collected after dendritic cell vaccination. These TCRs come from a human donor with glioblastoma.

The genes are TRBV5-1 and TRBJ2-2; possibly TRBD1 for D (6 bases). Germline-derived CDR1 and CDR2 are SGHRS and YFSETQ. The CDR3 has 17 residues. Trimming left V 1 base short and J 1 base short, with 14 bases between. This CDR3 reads CASSLTEQGRNTGELFF. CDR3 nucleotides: TGCGCCAGCAGCTTGACGGAACAGGGAAGGAACACCGGGGAGCTGTTTTTT.

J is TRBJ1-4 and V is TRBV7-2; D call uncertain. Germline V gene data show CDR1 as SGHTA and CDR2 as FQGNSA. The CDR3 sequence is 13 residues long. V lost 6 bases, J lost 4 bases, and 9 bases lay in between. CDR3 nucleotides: TGTGCCAGCAGGACGCCTAGTAATGAAAAACTGTTTTTT. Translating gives CASRTPSNEKLFF.

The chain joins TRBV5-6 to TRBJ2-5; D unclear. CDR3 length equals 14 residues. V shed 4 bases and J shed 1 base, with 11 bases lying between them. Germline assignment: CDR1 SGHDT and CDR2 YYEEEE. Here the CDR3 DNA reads TGTGCCAGCAGCGGTCAGAGCGCCCAAGAGACCCAGTACTTC. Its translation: CASSGQSAQETQYF.

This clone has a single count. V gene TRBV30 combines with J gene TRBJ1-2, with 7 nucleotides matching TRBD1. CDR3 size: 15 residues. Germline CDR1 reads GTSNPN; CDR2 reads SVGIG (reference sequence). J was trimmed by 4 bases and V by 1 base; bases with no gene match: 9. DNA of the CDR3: TGTGCCTGGAGTGGGAAGGGCAGGGGGTTCTATGGCTACACCTTC. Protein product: CAWSGKGRGFYGYTF.

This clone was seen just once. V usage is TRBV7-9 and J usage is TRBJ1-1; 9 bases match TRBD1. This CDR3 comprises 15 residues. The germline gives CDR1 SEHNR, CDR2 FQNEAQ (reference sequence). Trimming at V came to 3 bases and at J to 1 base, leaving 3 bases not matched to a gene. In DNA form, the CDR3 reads TGTGCCAGCAGCTTCACAGGGGGCGCGAACACTGAAGCTTTCTTT. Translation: CASSFTGGANTEAFF.

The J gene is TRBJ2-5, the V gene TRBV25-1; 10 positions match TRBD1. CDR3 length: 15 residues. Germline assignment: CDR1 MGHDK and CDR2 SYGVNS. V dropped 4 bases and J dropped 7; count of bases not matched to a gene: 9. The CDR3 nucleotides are TGTGCCAGCAGTGTCCCGGGACAGGGGAAAGGGACCCAGTACTTC. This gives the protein CASSVPGQGKGTQYF.

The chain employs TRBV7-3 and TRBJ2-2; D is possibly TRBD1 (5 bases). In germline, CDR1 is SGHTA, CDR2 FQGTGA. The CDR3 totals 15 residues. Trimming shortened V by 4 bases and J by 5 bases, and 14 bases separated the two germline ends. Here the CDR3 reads CASSYPGKGTGELFF. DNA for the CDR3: TGTGCCAGCAGCTATCCAGGGAAGGGAACCGGGGAGCTGTTTTTT.

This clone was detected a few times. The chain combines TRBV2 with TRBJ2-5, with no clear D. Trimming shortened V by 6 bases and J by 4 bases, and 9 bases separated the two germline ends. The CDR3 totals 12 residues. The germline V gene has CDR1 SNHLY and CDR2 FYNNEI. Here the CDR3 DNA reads TGTGCCAGCAGGAACTTTGGAGAGACCCAGTACTTC. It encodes CASRNFGETQYF.

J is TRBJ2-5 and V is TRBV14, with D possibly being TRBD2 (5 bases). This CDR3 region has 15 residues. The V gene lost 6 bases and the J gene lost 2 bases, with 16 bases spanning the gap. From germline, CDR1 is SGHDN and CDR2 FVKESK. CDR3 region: CASSGGGSVQETQYF. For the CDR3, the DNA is TGTGCCAGCAGTGGTGGTGGTAGCGTACAAGAGACCCAGTACTTC.

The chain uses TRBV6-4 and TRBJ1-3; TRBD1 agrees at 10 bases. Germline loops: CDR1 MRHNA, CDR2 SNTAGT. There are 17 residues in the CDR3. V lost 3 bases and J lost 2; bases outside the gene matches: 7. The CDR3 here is CASSDIDRGRTGNTIYF. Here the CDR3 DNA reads TGTGCCAGCAGTGATATAGACAGGGGGCGTACTGGAAACACCATATATTTT.

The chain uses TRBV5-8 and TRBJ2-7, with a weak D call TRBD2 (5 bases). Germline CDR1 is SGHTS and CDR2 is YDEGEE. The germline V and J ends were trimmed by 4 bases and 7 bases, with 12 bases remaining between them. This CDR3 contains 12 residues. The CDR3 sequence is CASSHFRGEQYV. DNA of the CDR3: TGTGCCAGCAGCCATTTTCGGGGAGAGCAGTACGTC.

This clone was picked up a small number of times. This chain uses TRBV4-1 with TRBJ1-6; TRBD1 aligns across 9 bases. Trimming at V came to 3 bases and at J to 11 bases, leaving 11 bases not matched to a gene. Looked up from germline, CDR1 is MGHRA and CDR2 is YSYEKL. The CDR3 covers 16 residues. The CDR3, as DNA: TGCGCCAGCAGCCAGGGGCCGGGACAGGGCTGGGCACCCCTCCACTTT. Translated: CASSQGPGQGWAPLHF.

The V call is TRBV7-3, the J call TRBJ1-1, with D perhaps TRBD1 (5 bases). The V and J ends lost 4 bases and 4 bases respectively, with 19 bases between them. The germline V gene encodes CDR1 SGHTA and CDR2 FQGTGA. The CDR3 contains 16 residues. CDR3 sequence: CASSSYRGGAATEAFF. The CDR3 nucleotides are TGTGCCAGCAGCTCCTACCGGGGAGGGGCGGCCACTGAAGCTTTCTTT.

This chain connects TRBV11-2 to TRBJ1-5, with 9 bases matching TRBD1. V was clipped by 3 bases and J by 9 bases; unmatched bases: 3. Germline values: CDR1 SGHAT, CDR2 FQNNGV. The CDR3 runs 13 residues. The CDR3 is CASSLDRGGPQHF. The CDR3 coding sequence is TGTGCCAGCAGCTTGGACAGGGGTGGGCCCCAGCATTTT.

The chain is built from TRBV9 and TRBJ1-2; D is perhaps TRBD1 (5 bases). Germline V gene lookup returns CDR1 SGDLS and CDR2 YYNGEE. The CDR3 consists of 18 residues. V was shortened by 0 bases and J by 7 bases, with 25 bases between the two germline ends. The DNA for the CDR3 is TGTGCCAGCAGCGTAGCCCTAGGGGCCCCAGGAATCTCTGGTGGCTACACCTTC. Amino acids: CASSVALGAPGISGGYTF.

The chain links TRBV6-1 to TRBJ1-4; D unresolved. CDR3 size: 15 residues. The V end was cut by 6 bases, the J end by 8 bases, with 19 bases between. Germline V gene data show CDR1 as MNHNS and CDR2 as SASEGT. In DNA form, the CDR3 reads TGTGCCAGCAGAACGGGAGGGATAGTAAAGGAAAAACTGTTTTTT. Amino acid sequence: CASRTGGIVKEKLFF.